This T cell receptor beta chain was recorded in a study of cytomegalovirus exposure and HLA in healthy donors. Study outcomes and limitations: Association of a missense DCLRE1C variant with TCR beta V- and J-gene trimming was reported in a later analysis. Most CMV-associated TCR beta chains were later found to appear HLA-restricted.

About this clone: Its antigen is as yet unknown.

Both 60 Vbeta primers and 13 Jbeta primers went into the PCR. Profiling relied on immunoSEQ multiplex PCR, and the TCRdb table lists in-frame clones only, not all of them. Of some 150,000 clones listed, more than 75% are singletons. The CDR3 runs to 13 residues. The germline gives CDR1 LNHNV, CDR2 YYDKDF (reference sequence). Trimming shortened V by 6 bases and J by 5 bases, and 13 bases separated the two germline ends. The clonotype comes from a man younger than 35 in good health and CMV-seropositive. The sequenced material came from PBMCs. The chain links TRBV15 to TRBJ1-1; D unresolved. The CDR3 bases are TGTGCCACCAGATCGGGGTTTGGGACTGAAGCTTTCTTT. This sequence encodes CATRSGFGTEAFF.